The sequence of this T cell receptor beta chain was determined in a study of T cell repertoires in cytomegalovirus infection. Study in general: In public TCR beta signatures, there were indications of both CMV infection and matching HLA type.

TCRdb re-analysed the reads in MiXCR, keeping a single row per CDR3 protein. Of 350,000 to 400,000 distinct CDR3 sequences listed, roughly 36% were seen once; the top ten hold 13%. For this clonotype: Its antigen is not identified.

The CDR3 sequence is 13 residues long. Trimming took off 4 bases at V and 0 bases at J, with 6 bases between the two ends. The germline gives CDR1 ENHRY, CDR2 SYGVKD. The chain recombines TRBV10-3 with TRBJ2-5; D gene uncertain. The sample consisted of cultured PBMCs, taken from culture after CMV antigen stimulation. This receptor was obtained from a human donor in good health (CMV status not recorded). Some clones in this sample may be carry-over from other donors' samples. The CDR3 spells CAISGLNQETQYF. The CDR3, as DNA: TGTGCCATCAGTGGACTTAACCAAGAGACCCAGTACTTC.